This paragraph covers one T cell receptor beta chain sequence. Its matching antigen is unknown. Other DNA sequences of this sample code for an identical CDR3. These data come from a study of cytomegalovirus exposure and HLA in healthy donors. Study details: The study's early data release held some 85 million unique TCRs from HLA-typed donors.

V was pared by 3 bases and J by 1 base, with 0 bases of the junction left unmatched. The germline V gene encodes CDR1 LNHDA and CDR2 SQIVND (reference sequence). The CDR3 totals 14 residues. A multiplex PCR was run with 60 Vbeta primers and 13 Jbeta primers. TCRdb's table, derived via immunoSEQ multiplex PCR, lists solely in-frame clones and lacks some. This sample has 85,000 to 120,000 clones, with 65% to 80% found just once. Broader study findings: The authors reported that TCR beta sequences could predict HLA-A and HLA-B alleles. These predictions were accurate for most subjects in the first cohort. It was reportedly the case that the classifier diagnosed cytomegalovirus status with high specificity and sensitivity. What was likely a sequencing artifact was a cluster of highly shared sequence variants.

Specimen: PBMCs. This rearrangement joins TRBV19 to TRBJ1-1; TRBD1 matches 9 bases. The sequence came from a male donor in good health and CMV-seropositive. CDR3 coding DNA: TGTGCCAGTAGTATGGGACAGGGGAACACTGAAGCTTTCTTT. Residues: CASSMGQGNTEAFF.